The clone carrying this T cell receptor (beta chain) was detected a few times. The sample comes from a study of blood T cells in healthy people across ages. A second PCR, run for about 6 to 12 cycles, used a sample-barcoded 5' primer plus a J-beta primer mix. A template-switch adaptor with 12 random nucleotides tagged each cDNA molecule. MiXCR, applied by TCRdb to the 5' RACE reads, yields one record per CDR3 protein. The sample contains around 1,900,000 distinct CDR3 sequences, 30% to 40% of which appear only once. Germline loops: CDR1 SGHRS, CDR2 YFSETQ. V shed 5 bases and J 3 bases; nucleotides not matched to a gene: 11. The CDR3 has 17 amino acids.

The receptor comes from a human donor in good health. This chain links TRBV5-1 with TRBJ2-4; 10 nucleotides agree with TRBD1. The sequencing sample was made of blood. As DNA, the CDR3 is TGCGCCAGCAGTTACGACAGGGGGCTTCTGGACAAAAACATTCAGTACTTC. This codes for CASSYDRGLLDKNIQYF.